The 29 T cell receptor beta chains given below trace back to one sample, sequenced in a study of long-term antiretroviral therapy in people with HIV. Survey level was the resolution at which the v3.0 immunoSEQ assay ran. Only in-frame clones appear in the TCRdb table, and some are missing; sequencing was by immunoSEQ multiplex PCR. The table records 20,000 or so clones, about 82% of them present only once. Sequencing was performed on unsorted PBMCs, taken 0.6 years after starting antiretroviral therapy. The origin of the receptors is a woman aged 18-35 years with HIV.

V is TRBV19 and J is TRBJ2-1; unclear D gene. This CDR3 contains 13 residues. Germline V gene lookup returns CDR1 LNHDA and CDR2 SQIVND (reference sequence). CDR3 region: CASSAVRYNEQFF. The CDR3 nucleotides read TGTGCTTCGAGCGCCGTACGTTACAATGAGCAGTTCTTC.

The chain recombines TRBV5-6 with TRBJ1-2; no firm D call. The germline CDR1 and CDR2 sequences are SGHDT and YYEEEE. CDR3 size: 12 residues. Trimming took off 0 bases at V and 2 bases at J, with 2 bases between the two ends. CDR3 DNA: TGTGCCAGCAGCTTGGCCAACTATGGCTACACCTTC. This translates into CASSLANYGYTF.

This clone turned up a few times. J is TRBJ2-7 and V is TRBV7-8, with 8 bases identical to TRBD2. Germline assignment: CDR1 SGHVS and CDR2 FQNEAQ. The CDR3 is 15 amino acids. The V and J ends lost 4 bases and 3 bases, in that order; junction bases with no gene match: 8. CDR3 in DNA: TGTGCCAGCAGCTCCGCGGTAGCGGGAATCTACGAGCAGTACTTC. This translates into CASSSAVAGIYEQYF.

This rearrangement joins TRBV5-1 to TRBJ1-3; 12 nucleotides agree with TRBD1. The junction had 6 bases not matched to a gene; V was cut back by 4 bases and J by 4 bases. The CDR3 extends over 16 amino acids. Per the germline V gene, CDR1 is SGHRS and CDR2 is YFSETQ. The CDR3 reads CASSIAGTGGGNTIYF. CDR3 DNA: TGCGCCAGCAGCATTGCCGGGACAGGGGGCGGAAACACCATATATTTT.

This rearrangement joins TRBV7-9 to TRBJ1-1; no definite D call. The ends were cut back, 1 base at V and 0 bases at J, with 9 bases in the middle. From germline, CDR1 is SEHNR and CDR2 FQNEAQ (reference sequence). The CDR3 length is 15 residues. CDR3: CASSLGTGVNTEAFF. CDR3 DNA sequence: TGTGCCAGCAGCTTAGGGACGGGCGTGAACACTGAAGCTTTCTTT.

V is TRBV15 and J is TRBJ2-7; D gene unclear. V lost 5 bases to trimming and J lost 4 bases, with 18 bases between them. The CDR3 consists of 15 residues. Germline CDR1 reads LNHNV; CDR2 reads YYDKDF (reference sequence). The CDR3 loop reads CATSPEVSNRYEQYF. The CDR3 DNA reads TGTGCCACCAGCCCTGAGGTTAGTAACCGTTACGAGCAGTACTTC.

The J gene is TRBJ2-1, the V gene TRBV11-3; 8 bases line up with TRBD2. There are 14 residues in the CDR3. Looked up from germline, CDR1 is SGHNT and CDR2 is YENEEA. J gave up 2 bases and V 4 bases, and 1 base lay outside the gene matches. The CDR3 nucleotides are TGTGCCAGCAGCTCGGGACTAGCCTACAATGAGCAGTTCTTC. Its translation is CASSSGLAYNEQFF.

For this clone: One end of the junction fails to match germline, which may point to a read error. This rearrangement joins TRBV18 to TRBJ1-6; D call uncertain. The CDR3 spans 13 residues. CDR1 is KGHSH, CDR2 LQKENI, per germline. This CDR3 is CASSPPNNSPLHF. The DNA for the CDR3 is TGTGCCAGCTCGCCACCCAATAATTCACCCCTCCACTTT.

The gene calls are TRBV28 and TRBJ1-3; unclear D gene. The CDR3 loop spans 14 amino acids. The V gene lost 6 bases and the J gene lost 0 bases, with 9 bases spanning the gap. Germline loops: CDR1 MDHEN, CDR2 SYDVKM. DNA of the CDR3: TGTGCCAGCAGCCTAGGCGCCTCTGGAAACACCATATATTTT. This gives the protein CASSLGASGNTIYF. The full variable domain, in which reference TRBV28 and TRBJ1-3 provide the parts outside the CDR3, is DVKVTQSSRYLVKRTGEKVFLECVQDMDHENMFWYRQDPGLGLRLIYFSYDVKMKEKGDIPEGYSVSREKKERFSLILESASTNQTSMYLCASSLGASGNTIYFGEGSWLTVV.

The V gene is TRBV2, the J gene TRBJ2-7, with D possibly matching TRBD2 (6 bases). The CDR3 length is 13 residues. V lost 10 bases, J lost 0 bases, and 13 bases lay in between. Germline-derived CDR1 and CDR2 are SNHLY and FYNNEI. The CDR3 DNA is TGTGCCACGGGGGTCGTCTCCTCCTACGAGCAGTACTTC. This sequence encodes CATGVVSSYEQYF.

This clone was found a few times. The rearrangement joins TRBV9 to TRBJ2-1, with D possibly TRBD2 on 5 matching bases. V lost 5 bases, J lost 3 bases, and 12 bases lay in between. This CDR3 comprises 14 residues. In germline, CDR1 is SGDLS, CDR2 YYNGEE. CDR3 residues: CASSGGRDYNEQFF. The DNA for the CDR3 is TGTGCCAGCAGTGGAGGTAGGGACTACAATGAGCAGTTCTTC.

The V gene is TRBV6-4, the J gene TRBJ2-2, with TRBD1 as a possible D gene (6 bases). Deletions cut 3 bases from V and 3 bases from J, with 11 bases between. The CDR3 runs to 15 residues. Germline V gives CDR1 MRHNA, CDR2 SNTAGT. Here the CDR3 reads CASSEDHRDTGELFF. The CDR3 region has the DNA TGTGCCAGCAGTGAAGACCACAGGGACACCGGGGAGCTGTTTTTT.

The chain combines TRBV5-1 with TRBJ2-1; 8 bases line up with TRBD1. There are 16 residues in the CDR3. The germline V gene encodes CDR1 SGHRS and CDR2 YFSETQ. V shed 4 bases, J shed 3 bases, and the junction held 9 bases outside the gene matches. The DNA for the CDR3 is TGCGCCAGCAGCGGTGCCGACAGGGGTGGCTACAATGAGCAGTTCTTC. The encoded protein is CASSGADRGGYNEQFF.

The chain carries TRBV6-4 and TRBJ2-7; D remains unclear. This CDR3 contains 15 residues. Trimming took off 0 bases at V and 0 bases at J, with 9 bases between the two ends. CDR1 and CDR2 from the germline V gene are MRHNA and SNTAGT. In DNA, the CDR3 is TGTGCCAGCAGTGACTCGAAGGTAAGCTCCTACGAGCAGTACTTC. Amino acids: CASSDSKVSSYEQYF.

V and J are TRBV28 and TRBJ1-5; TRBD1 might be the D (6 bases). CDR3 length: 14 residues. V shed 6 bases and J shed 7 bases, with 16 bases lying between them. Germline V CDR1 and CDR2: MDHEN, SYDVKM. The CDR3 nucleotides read TGTGCCAGCAGCCCGGCACAGGGCGGGCAGCCCCAGCATTTT. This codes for CASSPAQGGQPQHF.

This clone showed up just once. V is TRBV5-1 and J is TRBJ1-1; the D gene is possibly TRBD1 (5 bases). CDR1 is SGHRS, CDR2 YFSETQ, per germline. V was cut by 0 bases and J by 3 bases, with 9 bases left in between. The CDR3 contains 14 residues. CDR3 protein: CASSLGGRDTEAFF. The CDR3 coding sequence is TGCGCCAGCAGCTTGGGGGGCCGGGACACTGAAGCTTTCTTT. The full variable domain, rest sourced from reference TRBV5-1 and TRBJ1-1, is KAGVTQTPRYLIKTRGQQVTLSCSPISGHRSVSWYQQTPGQGLQFLFEYFSETQRNKGNFPGRFSGRQFSNSRSEMNVSTLELGDSALYLCASSLGGRDTEAFFGQGTRLTVV.

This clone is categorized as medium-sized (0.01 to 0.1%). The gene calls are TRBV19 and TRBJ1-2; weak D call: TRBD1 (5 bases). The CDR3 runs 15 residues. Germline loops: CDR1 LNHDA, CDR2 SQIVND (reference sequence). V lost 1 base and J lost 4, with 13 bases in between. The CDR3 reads CASSIASGGGYGYTF. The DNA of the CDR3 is TGTGCCAGTAGTATAGCATCCGGCGGGGGCTATGGCTACACCTTC.

The DNA for the CDR3 is TGCGCCAGCAGCCAAGAGCACAGGGGAAGTGGCTACACCTTC. This encodes CASSQEHRGSGYTF. The rearrangement uses TRBV4-1 and TRBJ1-2, with 7 bases matching TRBD1. The germline gives CDR1 MGHRA, CDR2 YSYEKL. The CDR3 has 14 amino acids. Trimming took 0 bases from V and 7 from J; bases not matched to a gene: 5.

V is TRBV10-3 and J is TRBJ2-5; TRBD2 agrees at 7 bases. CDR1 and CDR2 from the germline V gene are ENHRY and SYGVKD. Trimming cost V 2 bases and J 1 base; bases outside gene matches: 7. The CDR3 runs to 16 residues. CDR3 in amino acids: CAISEEVGGPQETQYF. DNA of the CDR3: TGTGCCATCAGTGAGGAGGTGGGAGGGCCCCAAGAGACCCAGTACTTC.

The CDR3 loop is CASRRATNEKLFF. CDR3 nucleotide sequence: TGTGCCAGTAGACGTGCAACTAATGAAAAACTGTTTTTT. The chain joins TRBV19 to TRBJ1-4; D remains ambiguous. CDR3 length equals 13 residues. The V end lost 6 bases, the J end lost 0 bases, and 5 bases lay between the germline ends. Germline V lookup: CDR1 LNHDA, CDR2 SQIVND (reference sequence).

In nucleotides, the CDR3 is TGTGCCATCAGGGCAGGATGGGGGTCTGAGCAGTACTTC. Protein sequence: CAIRAGWGSEQYF. J is TRBJ2-7 and V is TRBV28; D is perhaps TRBD1 or TRBD2 (5 bases each). Germline CDR1 is MDHEN and CDR2 is SYDVKM. This CDR3 spans 13 amino acids. Trimming pared 10 bases from V and 7 bases from J, leaving 20 bases between.

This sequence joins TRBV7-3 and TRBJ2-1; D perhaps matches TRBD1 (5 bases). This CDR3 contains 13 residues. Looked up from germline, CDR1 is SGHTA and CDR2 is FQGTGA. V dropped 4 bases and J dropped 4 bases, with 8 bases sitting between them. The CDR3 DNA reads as TGTGCCAGCAGCTGGGGCGGTTACAATGAGCAGTTCTTC. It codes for CASSWGGYNEQFF. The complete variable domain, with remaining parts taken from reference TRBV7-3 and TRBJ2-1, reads GAGVSQTPSNKVTEKGKYVELRCDPISGHTALYWYRQSLGQGPEFLIYFQGTGAADDSGLPNDRFFAVRPEGSVSTLKIQRTERGDSAVYLCASSWGGYNEQFFGPGTRLTVL.

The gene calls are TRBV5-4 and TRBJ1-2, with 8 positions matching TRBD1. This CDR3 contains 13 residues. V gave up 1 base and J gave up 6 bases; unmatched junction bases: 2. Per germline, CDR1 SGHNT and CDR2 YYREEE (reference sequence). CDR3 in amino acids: CASSLTTGDGYTF. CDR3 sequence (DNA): TGTGCCAGCAGCTTGACGACAGGGGATGGCTACACCTTC. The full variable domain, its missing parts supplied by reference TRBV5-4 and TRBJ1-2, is ETGVTQSPTHLIKTRGQQVTLRCSSQSGHNTVSWYQQALGQGPQFIFQYYREEENGRGNFPPRFSGLQFPNYSSELNVNALELDDSALYLCASSLTTGDGYTFGSGTRLTVV.

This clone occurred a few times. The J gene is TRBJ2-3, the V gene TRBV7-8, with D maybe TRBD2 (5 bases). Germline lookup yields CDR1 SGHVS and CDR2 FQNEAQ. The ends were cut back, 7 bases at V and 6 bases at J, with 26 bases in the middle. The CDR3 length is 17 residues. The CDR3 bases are TGTGCCAGCACCTACGGGGAGAGTGTGGGTTATGGGGATACGCAGTATTTT. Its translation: CASTYGESVGYGDTQYF.

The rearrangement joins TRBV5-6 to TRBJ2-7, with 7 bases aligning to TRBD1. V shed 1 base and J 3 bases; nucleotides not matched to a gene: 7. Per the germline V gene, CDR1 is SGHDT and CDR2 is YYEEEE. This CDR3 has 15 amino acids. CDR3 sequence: CASSLPTGTVYEQYF. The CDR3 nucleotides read TGTGCCAGCAGCTTGCCCACCGGGACAGTCTACGAGCAGTACTTC.

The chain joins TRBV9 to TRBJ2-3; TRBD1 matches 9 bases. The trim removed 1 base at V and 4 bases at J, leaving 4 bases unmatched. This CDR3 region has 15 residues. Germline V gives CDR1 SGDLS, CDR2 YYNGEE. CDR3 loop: CASSVTGGAADTQYF. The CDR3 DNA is TGTGCCAGCAGCGTAACAGGGGGCGCCGCAGATACGCAGTATTTT.

The CDR3 sequence: CASSQDRGDEQFF. The CDR3 DNA sequence: TGCGCCAGCAGCCAAGATAGGGGGGATGAGCAGTTCTTC. The rearrangement joins TRBV4-1 to TRBJ2-1, with D perhaps being TRBD1 or TRBD2 (6 bases each). V was trimmed by 0 bases and J by 8 bases, leaving 8 bases between them. Germline CDR1 reads MGHRA; CDR2 reads YSYEKL. The CDR3 length is 13 residues.

The CDR3 coding sequence is TGTGCCAGCAGGGAAACTAGCGGGATCCTCCTCGAGCAGTACTTC. This translates into CASRETSGILLEQYF. V gene TRBV28 combines with J gene TRBJ2-7; 10 bases are a match to TRBD2. The CDR3 runs to 15 residues. The germline V gene encodes CDR1 MDHEN and CDR2 SYDVKM. Trimming cost V 6 bases and J 6 bases; bases outside gene matches: 11.

The CDR3 DNA reads TGTGCCAGCAACCACCGTGGGAGGGCTAGCACAGATACGCAGTATTTT. As protein: CASNHRGRASTDTQYF. This chain joins TRBV9 and TRBJ2-3; 7 bases fit TRBD2. The CDR3 runs to 16 residues. V gave up 6 bases and J gave up 0 bases; unmatched junction bases: 10. Germline V gives CDR1 SGDLS, CDR2 YYNGEE.